One T cell receptor beta chain is described in this entry. What it recognizes is unknown. This sample was taken from a study of shared clonotypes between healthy human individuals. The CDR3 extends over 15 amino acids. The trim removed 2 bases at V and 2 bases at J, leaving 7 bases unmatched. Germline CDR1 is SGHDT and CDR2 is YYEEEE. Study-wide results and limits: Few donors limited the genetic and exposure-history diversity represented.

Generated by immunoSEQ multiplex PCR, the TCRdb table keeps only in-frame clones and is missing some. The sample consists of millions of clones, about 93% of them appearing once. Naive CD8 populations comprised CD45RO-negative cells positively selected for CCR7, excluding terminally differentiated effector memory CD45RA+ cells. This sequence originates from a man between 18 and 29 years old in good health. Some clones in this sample may be carry-over from other donors' samples. Input material: naive CD8+ T cells from PBMCs. The chain couples TRBV5-6 to TRBJ2-7; 7 nucleotides match TRBD1. The CDR3 sequence is CASSFPDRAAYEQYF. The CDR3 DNA follows: TGTGCCAGCAGCTTTCCCGACAGGGCAGCCTACGAGCAGTACTTC.